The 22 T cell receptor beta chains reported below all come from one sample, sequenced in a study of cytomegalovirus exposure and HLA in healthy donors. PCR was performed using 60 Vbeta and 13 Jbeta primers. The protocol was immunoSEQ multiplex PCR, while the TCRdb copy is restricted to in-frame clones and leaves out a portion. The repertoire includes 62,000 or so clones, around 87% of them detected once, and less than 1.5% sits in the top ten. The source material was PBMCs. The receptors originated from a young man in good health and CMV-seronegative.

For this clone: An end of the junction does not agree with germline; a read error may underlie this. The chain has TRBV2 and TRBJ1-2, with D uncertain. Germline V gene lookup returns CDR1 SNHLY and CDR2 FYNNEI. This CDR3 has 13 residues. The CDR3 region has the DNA TGTGCCAGCAGTGAAGCGCGGGAAGCCATTAGCGCCTTC. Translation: CASSEAREAISAF.

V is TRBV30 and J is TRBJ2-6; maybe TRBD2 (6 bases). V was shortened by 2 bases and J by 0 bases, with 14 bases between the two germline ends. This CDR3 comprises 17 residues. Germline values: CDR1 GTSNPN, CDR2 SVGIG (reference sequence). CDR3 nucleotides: TGTGCCTGGAGTTCCCCGGGACTTAACTCTGGGGCCAACGTCCTGACTTTC. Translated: CAWSSPGLNSGANVLTF.

In nucleotides, the CDR3 is TGTGCCAGCAGCTTAGGACAGGGTGGCTACAATGAGCAGTTCTTC. Translating gives CASSLGQGGYNEQFF. The chain is built from TRBV7-9 and TRBJ2-1; 7 nucleotides agree with TRBD1. The CDR3 totals 15 residues. CDR1 is SEHNR, CDR2 FQNEAQ, per germline (reference sequence). V dropped 1 base and J dropped 3; count of bases not matched to a gene: 3. Based on the CDR3 plus reference TRBV7-9 and TRBJ2-1, the full variable domain is DTGVSQNPRHKITKRGQNVTFRCDPISEHNRLYWYRQTLGQGPEFLTYFQNEAQLEKSRLLSDRFSAERPKGSFSTLEIQRTEQGDSAMYLCASSLGQGGYNEQFFGPGTRLTVL.

The CDR3 DNA is TGTGCCTGGAGTTCCGGGACAGCTTATGGAAACACCATATATTTT. This gives the protein CAWSSGTAYGNTIYF. V gene TRBV30 combines with J gene TRBJ1-3; 7 bases map to TRBD1. Germline values: CDR1 GTSNPN, CDR2 SVGIG (reference sequence). The CDR3 runs 15 residues. V trimming: 2 bases; J trimming: 3 bases; junction bases outside the gene matches: 7.

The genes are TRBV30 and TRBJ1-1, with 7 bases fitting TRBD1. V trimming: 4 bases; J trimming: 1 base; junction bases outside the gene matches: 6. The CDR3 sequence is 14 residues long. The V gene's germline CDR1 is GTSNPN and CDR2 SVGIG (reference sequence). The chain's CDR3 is CAWTLGTANTEAFF. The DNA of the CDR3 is TGTGCCTGGACCCTTGGGACAGCGAACACTGAAGCTTTCTTT.

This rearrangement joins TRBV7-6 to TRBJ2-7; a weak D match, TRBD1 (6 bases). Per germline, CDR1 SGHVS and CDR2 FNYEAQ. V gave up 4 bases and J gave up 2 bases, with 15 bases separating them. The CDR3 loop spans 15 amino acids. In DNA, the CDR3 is TGTGCCAGCAGCTCCCCGGGACAAGGGACCTACGAGCAGTACTTC. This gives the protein CASSSPGQGTYEQYF. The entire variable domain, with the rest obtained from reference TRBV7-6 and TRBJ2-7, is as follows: GAGVSQSPRYKVTKRGQDVALRCDPISGHVSLYWYRQALGQGPEFLTYFNYEAQQDKSGLPNDRFSAERPEGSISTLTIQRTEQRDSAMYRCASSSPGQGTYEQYFGPGTRLTVT.

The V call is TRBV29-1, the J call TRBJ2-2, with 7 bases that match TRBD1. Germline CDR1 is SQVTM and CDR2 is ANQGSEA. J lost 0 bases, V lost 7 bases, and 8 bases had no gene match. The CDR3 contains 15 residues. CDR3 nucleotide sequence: TGCAGCGCCCAAACCGGGACAGCGAACACCGGGGAGCTGTTTTTT. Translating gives CSAQTGTANTGELFF.

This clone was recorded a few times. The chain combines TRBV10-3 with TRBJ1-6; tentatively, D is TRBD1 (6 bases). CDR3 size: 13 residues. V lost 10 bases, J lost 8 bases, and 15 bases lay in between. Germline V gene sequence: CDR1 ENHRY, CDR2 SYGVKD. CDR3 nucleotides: TGTGCCACCCTGGTTGACAGGTATTCACCCCTCCACTTT. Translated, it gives CATLVDRYSPLHF.

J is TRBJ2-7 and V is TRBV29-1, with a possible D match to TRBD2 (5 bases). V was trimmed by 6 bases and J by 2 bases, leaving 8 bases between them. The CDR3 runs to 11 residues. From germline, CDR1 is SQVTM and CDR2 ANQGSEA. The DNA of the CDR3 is TGCAGCGTCCAGAGGGCCTACGAGCAGTACTTC. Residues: CSVQRAYEQYF.

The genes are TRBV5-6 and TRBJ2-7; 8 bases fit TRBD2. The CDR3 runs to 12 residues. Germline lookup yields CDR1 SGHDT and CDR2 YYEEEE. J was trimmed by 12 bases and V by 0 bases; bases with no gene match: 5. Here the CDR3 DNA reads TGTGCCAGCAGCTTGGCACTAGCGGATACGTACTTC. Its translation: CASSLALADTYF.

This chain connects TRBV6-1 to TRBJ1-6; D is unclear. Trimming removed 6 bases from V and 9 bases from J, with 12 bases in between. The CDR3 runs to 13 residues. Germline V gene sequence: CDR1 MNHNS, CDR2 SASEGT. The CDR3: CASSLGVASPLHF. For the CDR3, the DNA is TGTGCCAGCAGCCTCGGGGTCGCTTCACCCCTCCACTTT.

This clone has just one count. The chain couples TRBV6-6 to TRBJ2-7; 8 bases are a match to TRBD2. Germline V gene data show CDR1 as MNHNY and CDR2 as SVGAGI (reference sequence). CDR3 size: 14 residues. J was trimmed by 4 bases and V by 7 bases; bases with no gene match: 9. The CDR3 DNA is TGTGCCAGCAAGGACGGCGGGGGGCTGTACGAGCAGTACTTC. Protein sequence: CASKDGGGLYEQYF.

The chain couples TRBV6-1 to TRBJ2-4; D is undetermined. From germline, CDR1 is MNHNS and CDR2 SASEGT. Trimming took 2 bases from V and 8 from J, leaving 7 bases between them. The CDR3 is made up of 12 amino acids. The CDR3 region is CASSEIVYIQYF. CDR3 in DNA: TGTGCCAGCAGTGAAATAGTCTACATTCAGTACTTC.

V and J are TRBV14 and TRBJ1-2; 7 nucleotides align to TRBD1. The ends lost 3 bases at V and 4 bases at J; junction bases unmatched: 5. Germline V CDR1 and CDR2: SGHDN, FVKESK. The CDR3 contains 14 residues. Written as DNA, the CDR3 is TGTGCCAGCAGCCATATGGGACAGCCCTATGGCTACACCTTC. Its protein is CASSHMGQPYGYTF.

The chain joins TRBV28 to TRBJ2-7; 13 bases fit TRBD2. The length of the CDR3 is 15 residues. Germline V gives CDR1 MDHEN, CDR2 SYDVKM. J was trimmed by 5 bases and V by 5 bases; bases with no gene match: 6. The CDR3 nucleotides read TGTGCCAGCAGTACCGGACTAGCGGGGGCACACGAGCAGTACTTC. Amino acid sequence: CASSTGLAGAHEQYF.

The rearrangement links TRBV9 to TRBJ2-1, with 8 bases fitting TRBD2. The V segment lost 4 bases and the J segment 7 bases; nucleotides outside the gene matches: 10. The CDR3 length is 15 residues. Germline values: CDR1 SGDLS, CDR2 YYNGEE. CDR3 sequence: CASSILSGGLNEQFF. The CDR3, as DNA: TGTGCCAGCAGCATCTTGAGCGGGGGCCTGAATGAGCAGTTCTTC.

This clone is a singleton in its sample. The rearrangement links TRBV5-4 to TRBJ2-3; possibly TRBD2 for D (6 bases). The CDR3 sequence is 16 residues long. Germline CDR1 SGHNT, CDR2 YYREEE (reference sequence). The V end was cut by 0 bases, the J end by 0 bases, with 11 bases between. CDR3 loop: CASSLARGASTDTQYF. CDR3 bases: TGTGCCAGCAGCTTGGCGCGGGGCGCTAGCACAGATACGCAGTATTTT.

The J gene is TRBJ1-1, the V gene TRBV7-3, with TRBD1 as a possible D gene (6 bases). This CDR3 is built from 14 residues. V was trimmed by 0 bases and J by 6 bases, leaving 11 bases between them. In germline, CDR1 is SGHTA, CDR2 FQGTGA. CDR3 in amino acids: CASSLTGEGAEAFF. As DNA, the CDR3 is TGTGCCAGCAGCTTAACGGGGGAGGGGGCTGAAGCTTTCTTT.

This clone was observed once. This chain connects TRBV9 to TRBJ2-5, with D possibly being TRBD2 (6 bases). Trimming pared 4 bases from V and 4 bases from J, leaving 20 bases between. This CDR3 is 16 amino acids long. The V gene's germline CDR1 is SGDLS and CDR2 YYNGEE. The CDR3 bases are TGTGCCAGCAGCCTCCGACTAGGGGAGACGCGAGAGACCCAGTACTTC. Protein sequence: CASSLRLGETRETQYF.

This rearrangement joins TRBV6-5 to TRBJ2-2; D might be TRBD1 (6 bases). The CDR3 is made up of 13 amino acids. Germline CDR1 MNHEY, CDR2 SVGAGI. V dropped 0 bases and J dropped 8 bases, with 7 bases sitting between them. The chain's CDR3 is CASSYSRGGELFF. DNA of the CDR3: TGTGCCAGCAGTTACTCCAGGGGAGGGGAGCTGTTTTTT.

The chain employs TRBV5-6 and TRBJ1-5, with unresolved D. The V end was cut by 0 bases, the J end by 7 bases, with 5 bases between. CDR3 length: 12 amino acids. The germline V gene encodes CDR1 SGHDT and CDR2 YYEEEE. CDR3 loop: CASSLASQPQHF. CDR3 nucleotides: TGTGCCAGCAGCTTGGCATCCCAGCCCCAGCATTTT.

DNA for the CDR3: TGTGCCAGCAGCTTAGCGACTAGCGGGGTCACGGCCCAGTACTTC. Encoded protein: CASSLATSGVTAQYF. V and J are TRBV11-2 and TRBJ2-5; 11 nucleotides line up with TRBD2. In germline, CDR1 is SGHAT, CDR2 FQNNGV. V trimming: 1 base; J trimming: 9 bases; junction bases outside the gene matches: 7. The CDR3 has 15 amino acids.